These 32 T cell receptor beta chains came from one sample sequenced in a study of blood T cell repertoires in COVID-19. Generated by immunoSEQ multiplex PCR, the TCRdb table keeps only in-frame clones and is missing some. Counted here are roughly 78,000 clones, approximately 80% occurring once; the ten biggest clones make up roughly 12%. The source material was peripheral blood. The receptors originated from a man aged 45-60 years with COVID-19, enrolled during active disease.

V gene TRBV28 combines with J gene TRBJ2-7; D uncertain. Germline CDR1 MDHEN, CDR2 SYDVKM. The CDR3 is 15 amino acids. Trimming cost V 6 bases and J 3 bases, with 18 bases left between them. CDR3 amino acids: CASRLTKSVVYEQYF. For the CDR3, the DNA is TGTGCCAGCAGACTAACTAAGAGCGTAGTCTACGAGCAGTACTTC.

The chain joins TRBV5-5 to TRBJ2-7; D is unresolved. V lost 1 base to trimming and J lost 7 bases, with 18 bases between them. The germline gives CDR1 SGHKS, CDR2 YYEKEE (reference sequence). CDR3 length equals 15 residues. For the CDR3, the DNA is TGTGCCAGCAGCTTGAGTGCGCGACTGGAAGTGGAGCAGTACTTC. Protein sequence: CASSLSARLEVEQYF.

The chain carries TRBV9 and TRBJ1-1, with a possible D match to TRBD1 (6 bases). Germline loops: CDR1 SGDLS, CDR2 YYNGEE. The germline V and J ends were trimmed by 4 bases and 3 bases, with 10 bases remaining between them. The CDR3 totals 13 residues. CDR3 residues: CASSPHRDTEAFF. The CDR3 nucleotides read TGTGCCAGCAGCCCGCACAGGGACACTGAAGCTTTCTTT.

The chain employs TRBV9 and TRBJ2-3; TRBD2 matches 10 bases. The CDR3 sequence is 18 residues long. Looked up from germline, CDR1 is SGDLS and CDR2 is YYNGEE. V dropped 0 bases and J dropped 6; count of bases not matched to a gene: 13. As DNA, the CDR3 is TGTGCCAGCAGCGTAGCCGGGGGAAGCGGGAGGGACGAGGATACGCAGTATTTT. Protein: CASSVAGGSGRDEDTQYF. The whole variable domain, filled in from reference TRBV9 and TRBJ2-3, reads DSGVTQTPKHLITATGQRVTLRCSPRSGDLSVYWYQQSLDQGLQFLIQYYNGEERAKGNILERFSAQQFPDLHSELNLSSLELGDSALYFCASSVAGGSGRDEDTQYFGPGTRLTVL.

The rearrangement links TRBV19 to TRBJ1-1; perhaps TRBD1 as D (5 bases). This CDR3 spans 15 amino acids. The germline gives CDR1 LNHDA, CDR2 SQIVND (reference sequence). V was clipped by 5 bases and J by 1 base, with 14 bases between them. The CDR3 region is CASSVGRVENTEAFF. The CDR3, as DNA: TGTGCCAGTAGTGTGGGCAGGGTAGAGAACACTGAAGCTTTCTTT.

The CDR3 coding sequence is TGCGCCAGCAGCCAAGCGGCTAGCGGGAAGCTTTTGAGCTCCTACAATGAGCAGTTCTTC. As protein: CASSQAASGKLLSSYNEQFF. The J gene is TRBJ2-1, the V gene TRBV4-1; 9 bases line up with TRBD2. With 1 base clipped from V and 0 bases from J, the junction kept 13 bases outside the gene matches. CDR3 length: 20 amino acids. Germline V lookup: CDR1 MGHRA, CDR2 YSYEKL.

A single count supports this clone. The chain recombines TRBV5-5 with TRBJ1-5, with TRBD1 matching 7 bases. CDR1 SGHKS and CDR2 YYEKEE come from the germline V gene (reference sequence). V lost 4 bases and J lost 7; bases outside the gene matches: 11. This CDR3 region has 15 residues. The CDR3 region is CASSLQGLTGQPQHF. The CDR3 nucleotides read TGTGCCAGCAGCCTACAGGGGTTAACGGGCCAGCCCCAGCATTTT.

J is TRBJ1-1 and V is TRBV2, with 7 bases that match TRBD1. The CDR3 runs to 15 residues. Germline V gene lookup returns CDR1 SNHLY and CDR2 FYNNEI. The V gene end was trimmed by 6 bases and the J gene end by 3 bases; junction bases not matched to a gene: 10. CDR3 residues: CASRPPGQRHTEAFF. The CDR3 DNA is TGTGCCAGCAGACCACCGGGACAGCGGCACACTGAAGCTTTCTTT.

V is TRBV12-3 or TRBV12-4 and J is TRBJ1-5; D remains ambiguous. The germline V and J ends were trimmed by 7 bases and 1 base, with 8 bases remaining between them. This CDR3 has 13 residues. DNA for the CDR3: TGTGCCAGCACGGGTGTCAGCAATCAGCCCCAGCATTTT. Translating gives CASTGVSNQPQHF.

The V gene is TRBV29-1, the J gene TRBJ1-4, with 7 bases identical to TRBD1. Per the germline V gene, CDR1 is SQVTM and CDR2 is ANQGSEA. This CDR3 is 14 amino acids long. Losses at the gene ends were 6 bases for V and 8 bases for J; bases not matched to a gene: 12. CDR3 in amino acids: CSVTGGGAGEKLFF. DNA for the CDR3: TGCAGCGTCACTGGAGGGGGCGCGGGGGAAAAACTGTTTTTT.

This CDR3 reads CASSLLGREQYF. CDR3 DNA: TGTGCCAGCAGCTTATTAGGGAGGGAGCAGTACTTC. The V and J genes are TRBV7-9 and TRBJ2-7; possibly TRBD2 for D (6 bases). CDR1 is SEHNR, CDR2 FQNEAQ, per germline (reference sequence). V was trimmed by 2 bases and J by 7 bases, leaving 9 bases between them. This CDR3 has 12 amino acids.

This clone was recorded at least ten times. The chain uses TRBV6-2 or TRBV6-3 and TRBJ1-4, with TRBD1 matching over 7 bases. CDR1 is MNHEY and CDR2 is SVGEGT in the germline V gene. This CDR3 contains 13 residues. Germline trimming cut 6 bases from V and 4 bases from J; bases unmatched to any gene: 2. CDR3: CASSDRDNEKLFF. CDR3 sequence (DNA): TGTGCCAGCAGCGACAGGGATAATGAAAAACTGTTTTTT.

This chain joins TRBV6-5 and TRBJ2-2; possible D gene TRBD1, 5 bases. Germline V gene sequence: CDR1 MNHEY, CDR2 SVGAGI. Trimming cost V 5 bases and J 5 bases, with 15 bases left between them. The CDR3 runs to 15 residues. The chain's CDR3 is CASSTPPGSTGELFF. For the CDR3, the DNA is TGTGCCAGCAGTACCCCCCCAGGGTCAACCGGGGAGCTGTTTTTT.

The J gene is TRBJ1-6, the V gene TRBV19; 8 nucleotides match TRBD1. V was pared by 10 bases and J by 3 bases, with 8 bases of the junction left unmatched. CDR3 length: 15 residues. Germline-derived CDR1 and CDR2 are LNHDA and SQIVND (reference sequence). The CDR3 loop is CATDGQGGYNSPLHF. In nucleotides, the CDR3 is TGTGCCACCGATGGACAGGGAGGCTATAATTCACCCCTCCACTTT.

The table lists this clone with a count of one. The chain has TRBV2 and TRBJ2-2; 8 bases agree with TRBD1. Looked up from germline, CDR1 is SNHLY and CDR2 is FYNNEI. V shed 7 bases and J 4 bases; nucleotides not matched to a gene: 8. CDR3 size: 15 residues. CDR3 sequence reads: CASTLYGTGTGELFF. For the CDR3, the DNA is TGTGCCAGCACCTTATACGGGACAGGCACCGGGGAGCTGTTTTTT.

The genes are TRBV5-1 and TRBJ2-3; 13 nucleotides align to TRBD2. CDR1 and CDR2 from the germline V gene are SGHRS and YFSETQ. The CDR3 runs to 18 residues. V lost 4 bases to trimming and J lost 3 bases; unmatched junction nucleotides: 11. CDR3 residues: CASSRIGGTSGMTDTQYF. The CDR3 region has the DNA TGCGCCAGCAGCCGGATAGGCGGGACTAGCGGGATGACAGATACGCAGTATTTT. Drawing the rest from reference TRBV5-1 and TRBJ2-3, the complete variable domain is KAGVTQTPRYLIKTRGQQVTLSCSPISGHRSVSWYQQTPGQGLQFLFEYFSETQRNKGNFPGRFSGRQFSNSRSEMNVSTLELGDSALYLCASSRIGGTSGMTDTQYFGPGTRLTVL.

The chain links TRBV10-3 to TRBJ2-2, with a possible D match to TRBD2 (5 bases). The V gene lost 5 bases and the J gene lost 5 bases, with 6 bases spanning the gap. This CDR3 has 12 residues. In germline, CDR1 is ENHRY, CDR2 SYGVKD. Here the CDR3 DNA reads TGTGCCATCAGTAGGGAGACCGGGGAGCTGTTTTTT. Translation: CAISRETGELFF.

The rearrangement links TRBV4-1 to TRBJ2-2, with D possibly being TRBD1 (6 bases). V lost 5 bases and J lost 0, with 22 bases in between. The CDR3 loop spans 19 amino acids. In germline, CDR1 is MGHRA, CDR2 YSYEKL. CDR3 sequence reads: CASSLTIITGSPNTGELFF. The CDR3 nucleotides read TGCGCCAGCAGCTTGACTATAATCACAGGGAGTCCGAACACCGGGGAGCTGTTTTTT.

As to this clone: The junction shows a germline mismatch at one end, possibly a read error. This chain connects TRBV25-1 to TRBJ2-2; weak D call: TRBD2 (5 bases). CDR3 size: 15 residues. Looked up from germline, CDR1 is MGHDK and CDR2 is SYGVNS. The CDR3 region is CASREYGENTGELFF. CDR3 bases: TGTGCCAGCAGAGAATACGGGGAAAACACCGGGGAGCTGTTTTTT.

V usage is TRBV11-1 and J usage is TRBJ1-5, with D hard to call. This CDR3 has 13 amino acids. The V gene lost 3 bases and the J gene lost 8 bases, with 11 bases spanning the gap. Germline assignment: CDR1 SGHAT and CDR2 FQDESV (reference sequence). The CDR3 spells CASSFRGSEPQHF. CDR3 nucleotide sequence: TGTGCCAGCAGCTTCCGGGGTTCTGAGCCCCAGCATTTT.

This clone was observed once. This chain uses TRBV7-9 with TRBJ2-3, with TRBD2 matching over 7 bases. V lost 0 bases, J lost 0 bases, and 9 bases stayed unmatched. CDR3 length equals 18 residues. Germline values: CDR1 SEHNR, CDR2 FQNEAQ (reference sequence). The DNA for the CDR3 is TGTGCCAGCAGCTTAGCGGGGCTTAAGCGGGGAAGCACAGATACGCAGTATTTT. Translated, it gives CASSLAGLKRGSTDTQYF. The full variable domain, completed using reference TRBV7-9 and TRBJ2-3, is DTGVSQNPRHKITKRGQNVTFRCDPISEHNRLYWYRQTLGQGPEFLTYFQNEAQLEKSRLLSDRFSAERPKGSFSTLEIQRTEQGDSAMYLCASSLAGLKRGSTDTQYFGPGTRLTVL.

The CDR3 nucleotides read TGTGCCAGCAGCCCTCAGACTAGCAGCACAGATACGCAGTATTTT. This codes for CASSPQTSSTDTQYF. This chain joins TRBV13 and TRBJ2-3; TRBD2 aligns across 7 bases. The germline CDR1 and CDR2 sequences are PRHDT and FYEKMQ (reference sequence). The CDR3 contains 15 residues. Germline trimming cut 5 bases from V and 0 bases from J; bases unmatched to any gene: 5.

The chain has TRBV6-5 and TRBJ1-2; 11 bases are shared with TRBD1. This CDR3 has 15 residues. The trim removed 2 bases at V and 6 bases at J, leaving 5 bases unmatched. Germline CDR1 reads MNHEY; CDR2 reads SVGAGI. Here the CDR3 DNA reads TGTGCCAGCAGTTACCGGACAGGGGGCGCGAATGGCTACACCTTC. It encodes CASSYRTGGANGYTF.

V gene TRBV4-1 combines with J gene TRBJ1-4; unclear D gene. Trimming removed 0 bases at V and 12 bases at J, with 11 bases between. Germline values: CDR1 MGHRA, CDR2 YSYEKL. The CDR3 runs to 13 residues. The CDR3 spells CASSQDWAVELFF. The CDR3 region has the DNA TGCGCCAGCAGCCAAGATTGGGCAGTAGAACTGTTTTTT.

The chain's CDR3 is CAWSVRGVNNSPLHF. The CDR3 nucleotides are TGTGCCTGGAGTGTACGCGGGGTTAATAATTCACCCCTCCACTTT. The V and J genes are TRBV30 and TRBJ1-6; the D is unclear. This CDR3 contains 15 residues. From germline, CDR1 is GTSNPN and CDR2 SVGIG (reference sequence). Trimming removed 0 bases at V and 5 bases at J, with 11 bases between. Full variable domain (outside the CDR3, taken from reference TRBV30 and TRBJ1-6): SQTIHQWPATLVQPVGSPLSLECTVEGTSNPNLYWYRQAAGRGLQLLFYSVGIGQISSEVPQNLSASRPQDRQFILSSKKLLLSDSGFYLCAWSVRGVNNSPLHFGNGTRLTVT.

The genes are TRBV4-1 and TRBJ1-1; the D is unclear. Per the germline V gene, CDR1 is MGHRA and CDR2 is YSYEKL. The CDR3 extends over 14 amino acids. Trimming took off 4 bases at V and 6 bases at J, with 15 bases between the two ends. As DNA, the CDR3 is TGCGCCAGCAGCCGGGGAGGGATTTACCCTGAAGCTTTCTTT. Translated: CASSRGGIYPEAFF.

The gene calls are TRBV24-1 and TRBJ2-3, with TRBD1 matching over 8 bases. Germline CDR1 KGHDR, CDR2 SFDVKD. This CDR3 spans 16 amino acids. Trimming at V came to 3 bases and at J to 0 bases, leaving 4 bases not matched to a gene. The CDR3 sequence: CATSDRQGISTDTQYF. Written as DNA, the CDR3 is TGTGCCACCAGTGATCGACAGGGGATTAGCACAGATACGCAGTATTTT.

This rearrangement joins TRBV3-1 (or the pseudogene TRBV3-2) to TRBJ2-7; TRBD2 matches at 9 bases. Germline assignment: CDR1 LGHDT and CDR2 YNNKEL (reference sequence). The CDR3 covers 14 residues. The trim removed 4 bases at V and 0 bases at J, leaving 1 base unmatched. CDR3 bases: TGTGCCAGCAGCCTTAGCGGGAGCTCCTACGAGCAGTACTTC. The encoded protein is CASSLSGSSYEQYF.

J is TRBJ2-3 and V is TRBV7-9; possible D gene TRBD2, 7 bases. The germline gives CDR1 SEHNR, CDR2 FQNEAQ (reference sequence). Trimming shortened V by 1 base and J by 2 bases, and 16 bases separated the two germline ends. This CDR3 is 17 amino acids long. The CDR3 loop is CASSLGVGGPDTDTQYF. For the CDR3, the DNA is TGTGCCAGCAGCTTAGGGGTCGGGGGGCCGGACACAGATACGCAGTATTTT.

The rearrangement uses TRBV12-5 and TRBJ1-1, with D perhaps matching TRBD1 (5 bases). The V gene lost 1 base and the J gene lost 4 bases, with 10 bases spanning the gap. Germline loops: CDR1 LGHNT, CDR2 FRNRAP. The CDR3 totals 14 residues. CDR3 DNA sequence: TGTGCTAGTGGTTTGGGGGGCGCATGCACTGAAGCTTTCTTT. Translated, it gives CASGLGGACTEAFF. The full variable domain, completed using reference TRBV12-5 and TRBJ1-1, is DARVTQTPRHKVTEMGQEVTMRCQPILGHNTVFWYRQTMMQGLELLAYFRNRAPLDDSGMPKDRFSAEMPDATLATLKIQPSEPRDSAVYFCASGLGGACTEAFFGQGTRLTVV.

V gene TRBV11-2 combines with J gene TRBJ2-1, with D perhaps matching TRBD1 (6 bases). Germline lookup yields CDR1 SGHAT and CDR2 FQNNGV. Trimming cost V 1 base and J 10 bases, with 8 bases left between them. This CDR3 comprises 12 residues. This CDR3 reads CASSLGDREQFF. In DNA, the CDR3 is TGTGCCAGCAGCTTAGGAGACAGGGAGCAGTTCTTC.

The chain joins TRBV29-1 to TRBJ1-1; 8 bases align to TRBD1. Germline V CDR1 and CDR2: SQVTM, ANQGSEA. This CDR3 has 14 amino acids. V shed 4 bases and J 1 base; nucleotides not matched to a gene: 5. The CDR3 is CSVAGGRGNTEAFF. DNA for the CDR3: TGCAGCGTTGCAGGGGGCCGGGGGAACACTGAAGCTTTCTTT.